Presented here are 7 T cell receptor beta chains from one specimen sequenced in a study of control samples from healthy donors and cancer patients. Sequenced by immunoSEQ multiplex PCR; TCRdb stores in-frame clones only, minus some. Here the sample spans around 250,000 clones, roughly 87% being singletons. Sequenced input: PBMCs. Receptors originate from a woman in her sixties or seventies with lung cancer.

The rearrangement uses TRBV25-1 and TRBJ1-2; 10 positions agree with TRBD1. Looked up from germline, CDR1 is MGHDK and CDR2 is SYGVNS. V shed 6 bases, J shed 5 bases, and the junction held 0 bases outside the gene matches. The CDR3 contains 12 residues. The DNA for the CDR3 is TGTGCCAGCAGGGGACAGGGGTATGGCTACACCTTC. Amino acids: CASRGQGYGYTF.

This clone was detected a few times. This chain joins TRBV5-6 and TRBJ1-4; 9 nucleotides agree with TRBD1. Per the germline V gene, CDR1 is SGHDT and CDR2 is YYEEEE. CDR3 length: 15 amino acids. V shed 3 bases, J shed 8 bases, and the junction held 8 bases outside the gene matches. In DNA, the CDR3 is TGTGCCAGCAGCTCACAGGGGGCCGGAGGAGAAAAACTGTTTTTT. It is translated as CASSSQGAGGEKLFF.

This chain joins TRBV5-4 and TRBJ2-5, with TRBD1 as a possible D gene (6 bases). The CDR3 spans 15 residues. Germline lookup yields CDR1 SGHNT and CDR2 YYREEE (reference sequence). V gave up 2 bases and J gave up 2 bases, with 13 bases separating them. CDR3 bases: TGTGCCAGCAGCTTCATAGGGGGACCACAAGAGACCCAGTACTTC. It yields the protein CASSFIGGPQETQYF.

The chain couples TRBV5-4 to TRBJ2-1, with 7 bases that match TRBD1. The germline V gene has CDR1 SGHNT and CDR2 YYREEE (reference sequence). V lost 3 bases and J lost 2; bases outside the gene matches: 5. This CDR3 region has 15 residues. The CDR3 DNA sequence: TGTGCCAGCAGCTCCAGGACAGGCCCCTACAATGAGCAGTTCTTC. Protein sequence: CASSSRTGPYNEQFF. The entire variable domain, with the rest obtained from reference TRBV5-4 and TRBJ2-1, is as follows: ETGVTQSPTHLIKTRGQQVTLRCSSQSGHNTVSWYQQALGQGPQFIFQYYREEENGRGNFPPRFSGLQFPNYSSELNVNALELDDSALYLCASSSRTGPYNEQFFGPGTRLTVL.

This clone has a handful of counts. The gene calls are TRBV24-1 and TRBJ2-1, with 7 bases fitting TRBD1. The length of the CDR3 is 16 residues. Germline loops: CDR1 KGHDR, CDR2 SFDVKD. The junction had 10 bases not matched to a gene; V was cut back by 4 bases and J by 5 bases. CDR3 sequence (DNA): TGTGCCACCAGTGAGAGACAGGGCAGCCCCAACAATGAGCAGTTCTTC. Translated, it gives CATSERQGSPNNEQFF.

In the case of this clone: A clone one base away is much larger, so this may be a read error. V is TRBV9 and J is TRBJ1-1; no reliable D call. The CDR3 is 13 residues long. Germline V CDR1 and CDR2: SGDLS, YYNGEE. Trimming cost V 6 bases and J 0 bases, with 9 bases left between them. The CDR3 DNA reads as TGTGCCAGCACCGGACCGATGAACACTGAAGCTTTCTTT. Translation gives CASTGPMNTEAFF.

This clone occurred a few times. This sequence joins TRBV5-1 and TRBJ1-3, with D unresolved. The CDR3 is 13 residues long. Trimming left V 4 bases short and J 4 bases short, with 9 bases between. Germline values: CDR1 SGHRS, CDR2 YFSETQ. The CDR3 is CASSRELGNTIYF. The CDR3 DNA reads as TGCGCCAGCAGCCGTGAGTTGGGAAACACCATATATTTT.